The TCR beta chain under discussion was sequenced for a study of T-cell reconstitution after alpha-beta-depleted transplantation in children. As it was prepared, the TCRbeta library received unique molecular identifiers. TCRdb re-analysed the PCR reads in MiXCR, keeping a single row per CDR3 protein. The data show about 300,000 distinct CDR3 sequences, with 10% seen just once and about 8% held by the top ten. This clonotype was detected many times. Its cognate antigen is unknown. Germline V gene lookup returns CDR1 LNHDA and CDR2 SQIVND (reference sequence). This CDR3 contains 12 residues. Trimming shortened V by 6 bases and J by 6 bases, and 8 bases separated the two germline ends. Study-level results: Several hundred expanded graft clones reportedly were the source of alpha-beta T cells about two months after transplant.

The V call is TRBV19, the J call TRBJ2-2, with unresolved D. The receptor was derived from a boy under two years old with acute myeloid leukemia, due to receive a stem cell transplant. The specimen was PBMCs, collected before TCRalphabeta/CD19-depleted stem cell transplant. CDR3 loop: CASSYRAGELFF. The CDR3 DNA reads TGTGCCAGTAGCTACCGGGCCGGGGAGCTGTTTTTT.